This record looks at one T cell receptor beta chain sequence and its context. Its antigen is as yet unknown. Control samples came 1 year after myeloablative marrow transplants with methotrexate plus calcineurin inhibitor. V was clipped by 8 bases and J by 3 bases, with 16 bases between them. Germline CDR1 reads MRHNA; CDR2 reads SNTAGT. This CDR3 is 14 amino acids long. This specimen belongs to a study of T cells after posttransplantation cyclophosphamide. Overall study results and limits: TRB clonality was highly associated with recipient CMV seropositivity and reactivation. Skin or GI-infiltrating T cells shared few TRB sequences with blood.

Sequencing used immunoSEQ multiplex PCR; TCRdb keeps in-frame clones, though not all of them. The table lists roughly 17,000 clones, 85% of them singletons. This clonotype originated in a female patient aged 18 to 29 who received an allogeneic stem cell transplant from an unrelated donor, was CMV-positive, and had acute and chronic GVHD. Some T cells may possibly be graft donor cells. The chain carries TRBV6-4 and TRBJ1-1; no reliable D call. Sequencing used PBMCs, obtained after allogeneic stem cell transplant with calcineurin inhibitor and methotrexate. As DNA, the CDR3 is TGTGCCAGCTCCCGACAAGGTTCGGACACTGAAGCTTTCTTT. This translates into CASSRQGSDTEAFF.